The T cell receptor (beta chain) under discussion was sequenced for a study of T cells in Graves' hyperthyroidism and ophthalmopathy. CDR1 and CDR2 (germline): MNHEY, SMNVEV (reference sequence). The V end lost 5 bases, the J end lost 8 bases, and 18 bases lay between the germline ends. The CDR3 runs 14 residues. The blood was taken when hyperthyroidism was first diagnosed, before any ophthalmopathy symptoms showed up. Each 10 ml fresh peripheral blood draw supplied the PBMCs. In its sample, this clonotype was seen a few times. From RNA transcripts, TCR beta CDR3 regions were amplified. During a first-round RT-PCR of the TCR CDR3, the HTBI primer set was used. TCRdb reanalysed the multiplex PCR reads using MiXCR and keeps one entry per CDR3 protein. The table lists 130,000 to 150,000 distinct CDR3 sequences, around 20% of them singletons.

The chain has TRBV27 and TRBJ1-2; possible D gene TRBD1, 6 bases. The sequencing input was blood. This TCR came from a woman aged 50 to 65 with Graves' hyperthyroidism that later progressed to Graves' ophthalmopathy. Written as DNA, the CDR3 is TGTGCCAGCAGTCTCGCGGGGGCGGGAGGCGGCTACACCTTC. Its protein product is CASSLAGAGGGYTF.